Listed below are T cell receptor beta chains from one sample, sequenced in a study of blood T cell repertoires in COVID-19. Profiled with immunoSEQ multiplex PCR; TCRdb holds only in-frame clones, not every one. The profile shows approximately 150,000 clones, 75% to 85% of them singletons. Sequencing was performed on PBMCs or T cells enriched from blood (not recorded which). The receptors originated from a man aged 45-65 years who had recovered from COVID-19. CDR3s include the opening cysteine and the closing phenylalanine or tryptophan. Fields, in order: clone size, J gene, D gene, V gene, CDR3 DNA, CDR3 protein. D genes are given only for firm matches. Rows give clone size only sometimes, using once, few, many, or a class for an expanded clone.

size: few
J: TRBJ2-2
D: NA
V: TRBV10-3
DNA: TGTGCCATCAGTGGAGGGGGGGGCTCCACCGGGGAGCTGTTTTTT
CDR3: CAISGGGGSTGELFF

size: NA
J: TRBJ2-1
D: TRBD2
V: TRBV9
DNA: TGTGCCAGCAGCGTAAAGTGGACTAGCGGGGGGGCTCGAAATGAGCAGTTCTTC
CDR3: CASSVKWTSGGARNEQFF

size: NA
J: TRBJ1-2
D: TRBD1
V: TRBV7-2
DNA: TGTGCCAGCAGCCTAGGGACAGGGGGCGTCTATGGCTACACCTTC
CDR3: CASSLGTGGVYGYTF

size: once
J: TRBJ2-7
D: NA
V: TRBV6-6
DNA: TGTGCCAGCAGTTGGTCCCGGGGGACCTACGAGCAGTACTTC
CDR3: CASSWSRGTYEQYF

size: NA
J: TRBJ2-1
D: TRBD2
V: TRBV6-5
DNA: TGTGCCAGCAGTTACTCTAGCGGGGGAGTCTATGAGCAGTTCTTC
CDR3: CASSYSSGGVYEQFF

size: NA
J: TRBJ1-6
D: TRBD1
V: TRBV6-4
DNA: TGTGCCAGCAGTCGGGACAGTAATTCACCCCTCCACTTT
CDR3: CASSRDSNSPLHF

size: few
J: TRBJ1-2
D: NA
V: TRBV24-1
DNA: TGTGCCACCAGTGACCAACGGACAGATGGCTACACCTTC
CDR3: CATSDQRTDGYTF

size: few
J: TRBJ1-1
D: TRBD1
V: TRBV5-1
DNA: TGCGCCAGCAGCCCGTGGACAGGGGGCGACGCTTTCTTT
CDR3: CASSPWTGGDAFF

size: NA
J: TRBJ2-7
D: NA
V: TRBV10-3
DNA: TGTGCCATCAGTGCCATAGCGGAGGTTTCCTACGAGCAGTACTTC
CDR3: CAISAIAEVSYEQYF

size: NA
J: TRBJ1-2
D: TRBD1
V: TRBV6-6
DNA: TGTGCCAGCAGTTACCCGGACAGGCCCCGGGCCTATGGCTACACCTTC
CDR3: CASSYPDRPRAYGYTF

size: NA
J: TRBJ1-1
D: NA
V: TRBV30
DNA: TGTGCCTGGAGTGTATCCCAAACTACTGAAGCTTTCTTT
CDR3: CAWSVSQTTEAFF

size: NA
J: TRBJ1-5
D: NA
V: TRBV27
DNA: TGTGCCAGCAGTAAAAACCCGGGGGGGCGACGGCAGCCCCAGCATTTT
CDR3: CASSKNPGGRRQPQHF

size: few
J: TRBJ1-5
D: NA
V: TRBV19
DNA: TGTGCCAGTAGCTTCAGGGAAGGAGGCAATCAGCCCCAGCATTTT
CDR3: CASSFREGGNQPQHF

size: NA
J: TRBJ1-6
D: TRBD1
V: TRBV5-1
DNA: TGCGCCAGCAGCCCGGGGGACAGTTATAATTCACCCCTCCACTTT
CDR3: CASSPGDSYNSPLHF

size: NA
J: TRBJ1-2
D: NA
V: TRBV6-1
DNA: TGTGCCAGCAGTCCCTCGGACAAGTATGGCTACACCTTC
CDR3: CASSPSDKYGYTF

size: NA
J: TRBJ1-2
D: NA
V: TRBV21-1
DNA: TGTGCCAGCAGCAAAGAGGAGGAGAACTATGGCTACACCTTC
CDR3: CASSKEEENYGYTF

size: NA
J: TRBJ2-5
D: TRBD1
V: TRBV19
DNA: TGTGCCAGTAGTCGCATTGGACAGGATAAAGAGACCCAGTACTTC
CDR3: CASSRIGQDKETQYF

size: few
J: TRBJ1-2
D: NA
V: TRBV4-1
DNA: TGCGCCAGCAGCCAAGATATCAGTTATGGCTACACCTTC
CDR3: CASSQDISYGYTF

size: few
J: TRBJ1-2
D: NA
V: TRBV6-5
DNA: TGTGCCAGCGGGACACGAAGTAACTATGGCTACACCTTC
CDR3: CASGTRSNYGYTF

size: NA
J: TRBJ2-7
D: TRBD2
V: TRBV28
DNA: TGTGCCAGCAGGCCCCCTAGCGGGGGGTACGAGCAGTACTTC
CDR3: CASRPPSGGYEQYF

size: NA
J: TRBJ1-5
D: NA
V: TRBV6-1
DNA: TGTGCCAGCAGTGAACAGGGCGTCAGCAATCAGCCCCAGCATTTT
CDR3: CASSEQGVSNQPQHF

size: NA
J: TRBJ1-6
D: TRBD1
V: TRBV28
DNA: TGTGCCAGCAGTCAGGGACAGGGGAATTCACCCCTCCACTTT
CDR3: CASSQGQGNSPLHF

size: NA
J: TRBJ1-5
D: NA
V: TRBV15
DNA: TGTGCCACCAGCAGAGATTGGTACACCAATCAGCCCCAGCATTTT
CDR3: CATSRDWYTNQPQHF

size: NA
J: TRBJ2-7
D: NA
V: TRBV28
DNA: TGTGCCAGCAGTTCCCGGAGGGATCACGAGCAGTACTTC
CDR3: CASSSRRDHEQYF

size: once
J: TRBJ1-1
D: TRBD1
V: TRBV7-9
DNA: TGTGCCAGCAGCTTGTTATCCTGGGACAGGGGGCCTAACACTGAAGCTTTCTTT
CDR3: CASSLLSWDRGPNTEAFF

size: NA
J: TRBJ2-3
D: NA
V: TRBV5-6
DNA: TGTGCCAGCAGCTTGGTTCATGTGACAGATACGCAGTATTTT
CDR3: CASSLVHVTDTQYF

size: NA
J: TRBJ2-7
D: NA
V: TRBV7-8
DNA: TGTGCCAGCAGCTTATTCCAGGGAACATACGAGCAGTACTTC
CDR3: CASSLFQGTYEQYF

size: few
J: TRBJ1-2
D: TRBD1
V: TRBV18
DNA: TGTGCCAGCTCACGGGCCGGACAGGGGTTAGATGGCTACACCTTC
CDR3: CASSRAGQGLDGYTF

size: NA
J: TRBJ2-7
D: NA
V: TRBV19
DNA: TGTGCCAGTAGTATAGACCGGACAGTCTACGAGCAGTACTTC
CDR3: CASSIDRTVYEQYF

size: NA
J: TRBJ1-2
D: NA
V: TRBV6-2/TRBV6-3
DNA: TGTGCCAGCAGTTCCACTATTCACGGCTACACCTTC
CDR3: CASSSTIHGYTF

size: NA
J: TRBJ1-5
D: TRBD1
V: TRBV7-8
DNA: TGTGCCAGCAGCTTAGGGGACAGGGGGCCCTATAGCAATCAGCCCCAGCATTTT
CDR3: CASSLGDRGPYSNQPQHF

size: NA
J: TRBJ1-5
D: NA
V: TRBV18
DNA: TGTGCCAGCTCACCCAGTCATAGCAATCAGCCCCAGCATTTT
CDR3: CASSPSHSNQPQHF

size: few
J: TRBJ1-5
D: TRBD1
V: TRBV27
DNA: TGTGCCAGCAGTTTATCGTTTCTGGGACAGGGAACTCAGCCCCAGCATTTT
CDR3: CASSLSFLGQGTQPQHF

size: NA
J: TRBJ1-1
D: NA
V: TRBV12-3/TRBV12-4
DNA: TGTGCCAGCAGTGAGGGAATGAACACTGAAGCTTTCTTT
CDR3: CASSEGMNTEAFF

size: NA
J: TRBJ1-2
D: NA
V: TRBV6-5
DNA: TGTGCCAGCAGAAATACAGGGAGCGACTATGGCTACACCTTC
CDR3: CASRNTGSDYGYTF

size: NA
J: TRBJ1-5
D: NA
V: TRBV19
DNA: TGTGCCAGTAGTTCTATAGGGGGCAATCAGCCCCAGCATTTT
CDR3: CASSSIGGNQPQHF

size: NA
J: TRBJ1-1
D: NA
V: TRBV3-1/TRBV3-2
DNA: TGTGCCAGCAGCCAAGAGAGGCAGAAGAACACTGAAGCTTTCTTT
CDR3: CASSQERQKNTEAFF

size: once
J: TRBJ1-1
D: NA
V: TRBV5-4
DNA: TGTGCCAGCAGCTTGGACGGGATGACTGAAGCTTTCTTT
CDR3: CASSLDGMTEAFF

size: NA
J: TRBJ1-2
D: TRBD1
V: TRBV28
DNA: TGTGCCAGCAGTTTCGGACAGGGAAACTATGGCTACACCTTC
CDR3: CASSFGQGNYGYTF

size: NA
J: TRBJ2-1
D: NA
V: TRBV6-6
DNA: TGTGCCAGCAGTCCGGGACTCCAATTCAATGAGCAGTTCTTC
CDR3: CASSPGLQFNEQFF

size: NA
J: TRBJ1-2
D: NA
V: TRBV12-3/TRBV12-4
DNA: TGTGCCAGCATGGGGCAGAACTATGGCTACACCTTC
CDR3: CASMGQNYGYTF

size: NA
J: TRBJ2-2
D: TRBD2
V: TRBV13
DNA: TGTGCCAGCAGCTCTTACCCCGGACTAGCGGGGAACACCGGGGAGCTGTTTTTT
CDR3: CASSSYPGLAGNTGELFF

size: NA
J: TRBJ1-1
D: NA
V: TRBV9
DNA: TGTGCCAGCAGCGTCGACAGCCGGGACACTGAAGCTTTCTTT
CDR3: CASSVDSRDTEAFF

size: once
J: TRBJ2-7
D: NA
V: TRBV11-2
DNA: TGTGCCAGCAGCCTGAGGTCTAGCGAGGCCTACGAGCAGTACTTC
CDR3: CASSLRSSEAYEQYF

size: NA
J: TRBJ1-5
D: NA
V: TRBV6-5
DNA: TGTGCCAGCCGGGGGGGGGAGAATCAGCCCCAGCATTTT
CDR3: CASRGGENQPQHF

size: once
J: TRBJ1-6
D: NA
V: TRBV15
DNA: TGTGCCACCAGCAGAAGGGGTGGACCCCTCCACTTT
CDR3: CATSRRGGPLHF

size: NA
J: TRBJ2-1
D: TRBD2
V: TRBV15
DNA: TGTGCCACCAGCGTCGGGACTAGCGGGGGACACAATGAGCAGTTCTTC
CDR3: CATSVGTSGGHNEQFF

size: NA
J: TRBJ1-2
D: NA
V: TRBV14
DNA: TGTGCCAGCAGCCAAGAAGGGACTTCTCTGGGGGGCTACACCTTC
CDR3: CASSQEGTSLGGYTF